Listed below are T cell receptor beta chains from one sample, sequenced in a study of technical replicates of blood from a few donors. Produced via immunoSEQ multiplex PCR; TCRdb's table is partial and in-frame only. Of fewer than 85,000 clones listed, roughly 92% are singletons. Sequenced sample: T cells isolated from PBMCs. All receptors derive from a human donor in good health. Both conserved end residues are part of each CDR3. Each record gives: D gene, J gene, V gene, CDR3 length, clone size, CDR3 DNA, CDR3 protein. D genes are given only for firm matches. Not all rows give a size; the values are once, few, many and, for expanded clones, a class.

TRBD2 | TRBJ2-3 | TRBV11-1 | 16 | . | TGTGCCAGCAGCCCCGGGACTAGCGGGCACACAGATACGCAGTATTTT | CASSPGTSGHTDTQYF
. | TRBJ1-2 | TRBV28 | 14 | few | TGTGCCAGCAGGGGCGGGGGCGCGGACTATGGCTACACCTTC | CASRGGGADYGYTF
TRBD2 | TRBJ2-7 | TRBV30 | 15 | . | TGTGCCTGGAGTTTCGAGACTAGCGAGACCTACGAGCAGTACTTC | CAWSFETSETYEQYF
. | TRBJ2-2 | TRBV28 | 13 | . | TGTGCCAGCCGCACAGGGTACACCGGGGAGCTGTTTTTT | CASRTGYTGELFF
. | TRBJ1-1 | TRBV28 | 14 | . | TGTGCCAGCAGTCCAATCCAGGGGATCACTGAAGCTTTCTTT | CASSPIQGITEAFF
. | TRBJ2-1 | TRBV9 | 14 | . | TGTGCCAGCAGCACCTTAGCGTCCTACAATGAGCAGTTCTTC | CASSTLASYNEQFF
TRBD2 | TRBJ2-5 | TRBV7-9 | 16 | . | TGTGCCAGCAGCCTTGGAGCTAGCGGGAGTTATGAGACCCAGTACTTC | CASSLGASGSYETQYF
. | TRBJ1-1 | TRBV5-1 | 13 | . | TGCGCCAGCAGCTTGGGTCCGGGGTCAGGCGCTTTCTTT | CASSLGPGSGAFF
. | TRBJ2-1 | TRBV29-1 | 13 | . | TGCAGCGCCGGAGGAGGACAGCTCAATGAGCAGTTCTTC | CSAGGGQLNEQFF
. | TRBJ1-1 | TRBV7-6 | 15 | . | TGTGCCAGCAGCTTAGCGGTGGGCGAGCTTATTACAGCTTTCTTT | CASSLAVGELITAFF
. | TRBJ1-1 | TRBV28 | 15 | . | TGTGCCAGCAATGGGGCTGCAGAGGGGGACACTGAAGCTTTCTTT | CASNGAAEGDTEAFF
. | TRBJ2-7 | TRBV13 | 14 | . | TGTGCCAGCAGCTCGGGAGCACTTCACTACGAGCAGTACTTC | CASSSGALHYEQYF
TRBD2 | TRBJ2-1 | TRBV5-1 | 15 | once | TGCGCCAGCAGTCGGACTAGCGGGACCTACAATGAGCAGTTCTTC | CASSRTSGTYNEQFF
TRBD2 | TRBJ2-7 | TRBV19 | 16 | . | TGTGCCAGTAGTGTCACCGGGGGGGATCCCCCCTACGAGCAGTACTTC | CASSVTGGDPPYEQYF
TRBD1 | TRBJ1-3 | TRBV7-9 | 15 | . | TGTGCCAGCAGCTTTGCGACAGGGACAGGAAACACCATATATTTT | CASSFATGTGNTIYF
TRBD2 | TRBJ2-5 | TRBV5-1 | 13 | once | TGCGCCAGCAGCGCGAGCGGGATTGAGACCCAGTACTTC | CASSASGIETQYF
. | TRBJ1-2 | TRBV19 | 12 | . | TGTGCCAGTAGTGGAGACCTCTATGGCTACACCTTC | CASSGDLYGYTF
. | TRBJ2-3 | TRBV5-4 | 15 | . | TGTGCCAGCAGCTTGGGCGGCGGTTTCACAGATACGCAGTATTTT | CASSLGGGFTDTQYF
TRBD2 | TRBJ2-2 | TRBV7-3 | 16 | . | TGTGCCAGCAGCTTTGGACTAGCGGGCCACACCGGGGAGCTGTTTTTT | CASSFGLAGHTGELFF
TRBD2 | TRBJ2-5 | TRBV7-6 | 15 | . | TGTGCCAGCAGCTTCAGACTACGGGAGGAAGAGACCCAGTACTTC | CASSFRLREEETQYF
TRBD1 | TRBJ2-1 | TRBV19 | 14 | . | TGTGCCAGTCAACCTCGGGACAGCGGAAATGAGCAGTTCTTC | CASQPRDSGNEQFF
TRBD1 | TRBJ1-5 | TRBV18 | 15 | . | TGTGCCAGCTCGTTATCCGGGACAGGTGAGCAGCCCCAGCATTTT | CASSLSGTGEQPQHF
TRBD1 | TRBJ1-4 | TRBV5-8 | 16 | once | TGTGCCAGCAGCCAGGGACAGTCGGCAACTAATGAAAAACTGTTTTTT | CASSQGQSATNEKLFF
. | TRBJ2-6 | TRBV19 | 16 | . | TGTGCCAGTAGCTTATCGGGGAGCTCTGGGGCCAACGTCCTGACTTTC | CASSLSGSSGANVLTF
. | TRBJ2-7 | TRBV15 | 14 | . | TGTGCCACCAGCAGAGGATCAGGGAAAGACGAGCAGTACTTC | CATSRGSGKDEQYF
. | TRBJ2-1 | TRBV7-9 | 15 | . | TGTGCCAGCAGCCAACCGGGGAGCTCCTACAATGAGCAGTTCTTC | CASSQPGSSYNEQFF
. | TRBJ2-1 | TRBV19 | 12 | . | TGTGCCACCAGGACAGCCTTTAATGAGCAGTTCTTC | CATRTAFNEQFF
. | TRBJ1-5 | TRBV27 | 15 | . | TGTGCCAGCAGGTCAACCAGGGAACGGAGAAAACCCCAGCATTTT | CASRSTRERRKPQHF
. | TRBJ2-3 | TRBV7-3 | 15 | . | TGTGCCAGCAGCTCTCCGGGGGTTGGGACAGATACGCAGTATTTT | CASSSPGVGTDTQYF
. | TRBJ1-1 | TRBV19 | 14 | . | TGTGCCAGTAGTCCCCGGACAGCGAACACTGAAGCTTTCTTT | CASSPRTANTEAFF
TRBD2 | TRBJ2-7 | TRBV6-5 | 16 | . | TGTGCCAGCAGCTACATACCTATAGCGGGGTCCTACGAGCAGTACTTC | CASSYIPIAGSYEQYF
. | TRBJ2-7 | TRBV28 | 14 | . | TGTGCCAGCAGTACTATGGGACACTCCTACGAGCAGTACTTC | CASSTMGHSYEQYF
. | TRBJ1-4 | TRBV29-1 | 11 | . | TGTTCGTTTCCGCGCGGGGAAAAACTGTTTTTT | CSFPRGEKLFF
. | TRBJ1-5 | TRBV30 | 19 | once | TGTGCCTGGTCTCAACGCAGGGGCAATACCTACTATAGCAATCAGCCCCAGCATTTT | CAWSQRRGNTYYSNQPQHF
TRBD1 | TRBJ2-7 | TRBV15 | 13 | . | TGTGCCACCAGCAGAATACAGGGGGCAAGGCAGTACTTC | CATSRIQGARQYF